The next 11 T cell receptor beta chains were all read from a single sample in a study of cytotoxic CD8 clonotypes in ibrutinib-treated CLL. TCRdb's copy holds only in-frame clones and misses some; the assay was immunoSEQ multiplex PCR. The sample carries 330,000 or so clones, about 61% recorded once. Sequencing was performed on PBMCs, taken after 36 months of ibrutinib treatment. The receptors originated from a human donor with chronic lymphocytic leukemia.

The chain couples TRBV18 to TRBJ1-2, with unresolved D. Germline V gives CDR1 KGHSH, CDR2 LQKENI. CDR3 length: 13 residues. The V and J ends lost 2 bases and 3 bases respectively, with 7 bases between them. The CDR3: CASSPGGHYGYTF. DNA for the CDR3: TGTGCCAGCTCACCAGGCGGACACTATGGCTACACCTTC.

The chain joins TRBV7-8 to TRBJ1-4; tentatively, D is TRBD1 (5 bases). Germline loops: CDR1 SGHVS, CDR2 FQNEAQ. This CDR3 comprises 15 residues. Trimming stripped 5 bases from V and 4 bases from J, with 14 bases between. CDR3 nucleotides: TGTGCCAGCAGCCCGTACAGGACTTTTAATGAAAAACTGTTTTTT. As protein: CASSPYRTFNEKLFF.

The sample holds a few counts of this clone. This chain links TRBV28 with TRBJ2-7, with TRBD1 matching 8 bases. Trimming took 4 bases from V and 5 from J; bases not matched to a gene: 10. CDR1 and CDR2 from the germline V gene are MDHEN and SYDVKM. The CDR3 runs 15 residues. The CDR3 here is CASSWGDRILDEQYF. CDR3 nucleotides: TGTGCCAGCAGTTGGGGGGACAGGATCCTCGACGAGCAGTACTTC.

The V gene is TRBV5-6, the J gene TRBJ1-2; 7 positions match TRBD1. The CDR3 loop spans 15 amino acids. V lost 2 bases, J lost 6 bases, and 10 bases stayed unmatched. The germline V gene encodes CDR1 SGHDT and CDR2 YYEEEE. In DNA, the CDR3 is TGTGCCAGCAGCTTCGTATCCGAGGGGGCGGATGGCTACACCTTC. This codes for CASSFVSEGADGYTF.

This clone was counted once. This chain connects TRBV5-4 to TRBJ2-7; 11 bases fit TRBD2. The V gene end was trimmed by 4 bases and the J gene end by 3 bases; junction bases not matched to a gene: 3. The CDR3 extends over 14 amino acids. CDR1 is SGHNT, CDR2 YYREEE, per germline (reference sequence). CDR3 in DNA: TGTGCCAGCAGCACCGGACTAGCGGGCTACGAGCAGTACTTC. It encodes CASSTGLAGYEQYF.

The chain recombines TRBV7-8 with TRBJ2-3; D ambiguous. The germline gives CDR1 SGHVS, CDR2 FQNEAQ. The V gene lost 3 bases and the J gene lost 4 bases, with 11 bases spanning the gap. This CDR3 contains 14 residues. Here the CDR3 DNA reads TGTGCCAGCAGCTTGATGGGGATCCCAGATACGCAGTATTTT. Its protein product is CASSLMGIPDTQYF.

The chain links TRBV29-1 to TRBJ2-7; D is uncertain. CDR1 is SQVTM, CDR2 ANQGSEA, per germline. This CDR3 spans 13 amino acids. Between the trimmed V and J ends, which lost 0 bases and 3 bases, there was a span of 9 bases. CDR3 in amino acids: CSVEDSVGYEQYF. CDR3 sequence (DNA): TGCAGCGTTGAAGACTCTGTGGGCTACGAGCAGTACTTC.

The chain uses TRBV9 and TRBJ2-2; D may match TRBD1 or TRBD2 (5 bases each). This CDR3 is built from 16 residues. CDR1 is SGDLS, CDR2 YYNGEE, per germline. V lost 3 bases and J 1 base, leaving 13 bases between the germline ends. The CDR3 is CASSAPGLWNTGELFF. CDR3 nucleotide sequence: TGTGCCAGCAGCGCCCCGGGGCTTTGGAACACCGGGGAGCTGTTTTTT.

CDR3: CASSLQSGTGPYNEQFF. The CDR3 DNA is TGTGCCAGCAGCCTCCAGAGCGGGACAGGGCCTTACAATGAGCAGTTCTTC. The rearrangement links TRBV7-3 to TRBJ2-1; TRBD1 aligns across 9 bases. Germline-derived CDR1 and CDR2 are SGHTA and FQGTGA. The trim removed 5 bases at V and 4 bases at J, leaving 12 bases unmatched. This CDR3 spans 17 amino acids.

The rearrangement uses TRBV27 and TRBJ2-1; 7 bases match TRBD2. The CDR3 loop spans 14 amino acids. The V gene end was trimmed by 5 bases and the J gene end by 2 bases; junction bases not matched to a gene: 3. Looked up from germline, CDR1 is MNHEY and CDR2 is SMNVEV (reference sequence). CDR3 in DNA: TGTGCCAGCAGTACTCGGGGGGCCTACAATGAGCAGTTCTTC. Its protein is CASSTRGAYNEQFF.

V is TRBV2 and J is TRBJ2-1; maybe TRBD2 (6 bases). Trimming left V 4 bases short and J 3 bases short, with 13 bases between. The CDR3 is 15 residues long. Per the germline V gene, CDR1 is SNHLY and CDR2 is FYNNEI. The CDR3 coding sequence is TGTGCCAGCAGTGTCGGGGCTAGCGACTACAATGAGCAGTTCTTC. Translation gives CASSVGASDYNEQFF.